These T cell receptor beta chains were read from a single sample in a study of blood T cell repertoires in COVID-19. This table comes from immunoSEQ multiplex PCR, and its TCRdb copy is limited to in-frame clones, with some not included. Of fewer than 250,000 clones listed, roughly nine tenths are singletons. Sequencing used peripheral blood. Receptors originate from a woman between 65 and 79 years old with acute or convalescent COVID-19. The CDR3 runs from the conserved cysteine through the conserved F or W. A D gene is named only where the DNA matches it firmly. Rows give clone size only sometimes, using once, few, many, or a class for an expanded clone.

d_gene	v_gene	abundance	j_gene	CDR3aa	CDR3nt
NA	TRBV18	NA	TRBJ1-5	CASSSANQPQHF	TGTGCCAGCTCTAGTGCGAATCAGCCCCAGCATTTT
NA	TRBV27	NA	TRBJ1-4	CASSTGNEKLFF	TGTGCCAGCAGTACGGGTAATGAAAAACTGTTTTTT
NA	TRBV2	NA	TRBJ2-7	CASRITSSITYEQYF	TGTGCCAGCAGGATAACTAGCAGCATCACCTACGAGCAGTACTTC
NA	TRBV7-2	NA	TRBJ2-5	CASGVTGTQYF	TGTGCCAGCGGAGTGACAGGGACCCAGTACTTC
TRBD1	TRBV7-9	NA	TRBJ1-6	CASSSRDSRNSPLHF	TGTGCCAGCAGTTCCCGGGACAGCCGCAATTCACCCCTCCACTTT
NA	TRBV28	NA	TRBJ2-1	CASSDGDRETSSYNEQFF	TGTGCCAGCAGTGACGGGGACAGAGAGACTAGCTCCTACAATGAGCAGTTCTTC
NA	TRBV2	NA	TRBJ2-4	CASRAPPTGGETAKNIQYF	TGTGCCAGCAGGGCCCCACCCACCGGGGGAGAGACTGCCAAAAACATTCAGTACTTC
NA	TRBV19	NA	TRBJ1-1	CASSMGLQSTEAFF	TGTGCCAGTAGTATGGGTCTACAGAGCACTGAAGCTTTCTTT
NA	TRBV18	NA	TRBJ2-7	CASSPDSYEQYF	TGTGCCAGCTCACCTGACAGCTACGAGCAGTACTTC
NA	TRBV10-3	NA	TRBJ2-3	CAISTTGIADTQYF	TGTGCCATCAGTACCACAGGAATCGCAGATACGCAGTATTTT
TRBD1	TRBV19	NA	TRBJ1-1	CASSIQGAGNTEAFF	TGTGCCAGTAGTATACAGGGGGCTGGAAACACTGAAGCTTTCTTT
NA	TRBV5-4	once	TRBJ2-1	CASSFAGPSSYNEQFF	TGTGCCAGCAGTTTTGCAGGGCCGAGCTCCTACAATGAGCAGTTCTTC
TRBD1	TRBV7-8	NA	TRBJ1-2	CASSLTGLYGYTF	TGTGCCAGCAGCTTGACAGGGCTCTATGGCTACACCTTC
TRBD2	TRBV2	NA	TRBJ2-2	CASSERGVGQLFF	TGTGCCAGCAGTGAGCGGGGGGTCGGACAGCTGTTTTTT
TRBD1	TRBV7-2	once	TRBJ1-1	CASSPEQGMNTEAFF	TGTGCCAGCAGCCCCGAACAGGGGATGAACACTGAAGCTTTCTTT
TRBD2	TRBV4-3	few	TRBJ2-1	CASSQASGRANNEQFF	TGCGCCAGCAGCCAAGCTAGCGGGAGGGCTAATAATGAGCAGTTCTTC
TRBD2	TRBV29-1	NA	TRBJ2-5	CSVYRGVPHLQETQYF	TGCAGCGTCTATCGGGGGGTCCCGCACCTCCAAGAGACCCAGTACTTC
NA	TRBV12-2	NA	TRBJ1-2	CASRLKEAGRDIGSNYGYTF	TGTGCAAGTCGCTTAAAAGAGGCGGGGCGCGATATCGGTTCCAACTATGGCTACACCTTC
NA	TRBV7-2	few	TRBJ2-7	CASSLGLHSYEQYF	TGTGCCAGCAGCTTAGGACTTCATTCCTACGAGCAGTACTTC
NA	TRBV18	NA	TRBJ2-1	CASSPRGLYGTHNEQFF	TGTGCCAGCTCACCACGGGGACTTTACGGGACGCACAATGAGCAGTTCTTC
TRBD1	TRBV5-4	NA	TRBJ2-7	CASSLGTGALYEQYF	TGTGCCAGCAGCTTGGGGACAGGGGCACTCTACGAGCAGTACTTC
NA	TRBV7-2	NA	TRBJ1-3	CASSFPGLSSGNTIYF	TGTGCCAGCAGCTTCCCAGGCTTGAGCTCTGGAAACACCATATATTTT
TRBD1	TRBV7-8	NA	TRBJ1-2	CASSDRTGNYGYTF	TGTGCCAGCAGCGACCGGACAGGGAACTATGGCTACACCTTC
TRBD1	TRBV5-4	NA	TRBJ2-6	CASSFPGQSRSGANVLTF	TGTGCCAGCAGCTTTCCGGGACAGAGCCGATCTGGGGCCAACGTCCTGACTTTC
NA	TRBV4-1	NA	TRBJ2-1	CASSHLNEQFF	TGCGCCAGCAGCCATCTTAATGAGCAGTTCTTC
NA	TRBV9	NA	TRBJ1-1	CASSAGLGEAFF	TGTGCCAGCAGCGCCGGACTGGGAGAAGCTTTCTTT
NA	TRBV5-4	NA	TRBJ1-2	CASSLPANYGYTF	TGTGCCAGCAGCTTGCCAGCTAACTATGGCTACACCTTC
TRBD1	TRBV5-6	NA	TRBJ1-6	CASSWVWDRDNSPLHF	TGTGCCAGCAGCTGGGTTTGGGACAGGGATAATTCACCCCTCCACTTT
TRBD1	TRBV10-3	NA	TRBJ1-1	CATYLGQGVEAFF	TGTGCCACCTACCTGGGACAGGGGGTTGAAGCTTTCTTT
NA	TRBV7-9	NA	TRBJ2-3	CASSFPGAGVDTQYF	TGTGCCAGCAGCTTTCCGGGAGCGGGTGTGGATACGCAGTATTTT
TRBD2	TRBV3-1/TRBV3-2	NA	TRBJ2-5	CASSSSGGETQYF	TGTGCCAGCAGCTCTAGCGGGGGAGAGACCCAGTACTTC
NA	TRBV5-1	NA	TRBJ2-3	CASSLGAGTDTQYF	TGCGCCAGCAGCTTGGGAGCGGGCACAGATACGCAGTATTTT
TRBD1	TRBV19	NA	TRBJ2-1	CASSIRGHIEQFF	TGTGCCAGTAGTATTAGGGGGCATATTGAGCAGTTCTTC
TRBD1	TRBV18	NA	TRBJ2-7	CASSPNRGSSYEQYF	TGTGCCAGCTCACCAAACAGGGGTAGCTCCTACGAGCAGTACTTC
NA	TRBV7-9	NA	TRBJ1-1	CASSLWAAEAFF	TGTGCCAGCAGCTTATGGGCCGCTGAAGCTTTCTTT
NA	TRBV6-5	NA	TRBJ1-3	CASSYSAPSTAGTIYF	TGTGCCAGCAGTTACTCGGCACCTTCGACAGCTGGCACCATATATTTT
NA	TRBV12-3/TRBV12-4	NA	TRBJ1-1	CASSTTFNTEAFF	TGTGCCAGCAGCACGACTTTCAACACTGAAGCTTTCTTT
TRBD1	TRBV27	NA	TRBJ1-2	CASSLTGTASLYGYTF	TGTGCCAGCAGTCTTACCGGGACAGCCTCCCTCTATGGCTACACCTTC
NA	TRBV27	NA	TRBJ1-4	CASSPRRMRNEKLFF	TGTGCCAGCAGTCCCCGACGGATGCGGAATGAAAAACTGTTTTTT
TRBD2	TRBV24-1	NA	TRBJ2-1	CATSDFKASGNEQFF	TGTGCCACCAGTGATTTTAAGGCTAGCGGGAATGAGCAGTTCTTC
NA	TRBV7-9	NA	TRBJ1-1	CASSFSNTEAFF	TGTGCCAGCAGCTTCTCGAACACTGAAGCTTTCTTT
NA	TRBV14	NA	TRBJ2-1	CASSFRLNNEQFF	TGTGCCAGCAGCTTCCGACTGAACAATGAGCAGTTCTTC
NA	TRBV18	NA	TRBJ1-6	CASSPEQGRSPLHF	TGTGCCAGCTCTCCAGAACAGGGCCGATCACCCCTCCACTTT
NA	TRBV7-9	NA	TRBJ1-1	CASSLAGLNTEAFF	TGTGCCAGCAGCCTTGCAGGGTTGAACACTGAAGCTTTCTTT
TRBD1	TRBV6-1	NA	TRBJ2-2	CASSGSGGAGTGELFF	TGTGCCAGCAGTGGCTCAGGGGGCGCGGGCACCGGGGAGCTGTTTTTT